What follows are 15 T cell receptor beta chains derived from one specimen sequenced in a study of blood T cell repertoires in COVID-19. The protocol was immunoSEQ multiplex PCR, while the TCRdb copy is restricted to in-frame clones and leaves out a portion. The data hold under 250,000 clones, with approximately 85% observed a single time. The sample was PBMCs or T cells enriched from blood (not recorded which). Receptor source: a woman between 50 and 59 years old with acute COVID-19.

V usage is TRBV19 and J usage is TRBJ2-7; 9 bases align to TRBD1. This CDR3 spans 15 amino acids. V trimming: 4 bases; J trimming: 2 bases; junction bases outside the gene matches: 6. The germline CDR1 and CDR2 sequences are LNHDA and SQIVND (reference sequence). CDR3 loop: CASSNYRGRTYEQYF. The CDR3 DNA is TGTGCCAGTAGTAACTACAGGGGGCGAACCTACGAGCAGTACTTC.

The V and J genes are TRBV24-1 and TRBJ1-1; D remains unclear. CDR3 length equals 16 residues. The ends were cut back, 0 bases at V and 1 base at J, with 11 bases in the middle. From germline, CDR1 is KGHDR and CDR2 SFDVKD. This CDR3 reads CATSDLLYSTNTEAFF. CDR3 DNA: TGTGCCACCAGTGATTTGCTTTACAGCACGAACACTGAAGCTTTCTTT.

The CDR3: CASSQDSLLAGVMNEQFF. In DNA form, the CDR3 reads TGTGCCAGCAGCCAAGATTCCCTCCTAGCGGGGGTTATGAATGAGCAGTTCTTC. The V and J genes are TRBV14 and TRBJ2-1; TRBD2 agrees at 10 bases. V lost 0 bases, J lost 7 bases, and 12 bases stayed unmatched. Germline V gives CDR1 SGHDN, CDR2 FVKESK. The CDR3 is 18 amino acids.

This chain joins TRBV7-2 and TRBJ2-1, with TRBD1 as a possible D gene (6 bases). Trimming left V 1 base short and J 4 bases short, with 11 bases between. This CDR3 comprises 15 residues. The germline V gene encodes CDR1 SGHTA and CDR2 FQGNSA. CDR3 nucleotide sequence: TGTGCCAGCAGCTTAGATTACCAGGGGTACAATGAGCAGTTCTTC. Translated, it gives CASSLDYQGYNEQFF.

The V gene is TRBV5-1, the J gene TRBJ2-1, with D unclear. The germline CDR1 and CDR2 sequences are SGHRS and YFSETQ. The CDR3 has 15 amino acids. Trimming stripped 4 bases from V and 0 bases from J, with 11 bases between. The CDR3 loop reads CASSLQSSSYNEQFF. CDR3 coding DNA: TGCGCCAGCAGCCTCCAGTCGTCCTCCTACAATGAGCAGTTCTTC. The variable domain in full, with the rest retrieved from reference TRBV5-1 and TRBJ2-1, is KAGVTQTPRYLIKTRGQQVTLSCSPISGHRSVSWYQQTPGQGLQFLFEYFSETQRNKGNFPGRFSGRQFSNSRSEMNVSTLELGDSALYLCASSLQSSSYNEQFFGPGTRLTVL.

This clone was recorded a few times. The chain links TRBV14 to TRBJ1-2, with D perhaps matching TRBD1 (6 bases). The CDR3 consists of 14 residues. V lost 0 bases to trimming and J lost 8 bases, with 13 bases between them. Germline CDR1 SGHDN, CDR2 FVKESK. CDR3 amino acids: CASSQDRTVVGYTF. The CDR3 DNA is TGTGCCAGCAGCCAAGATAGGACAGTAGTCGGCTACACCTTC.

CDR3 coding DNA: TGTGCCAGCAGCTTACGTTGGGCTGGTTCACCCACTGAAGCTTTCTTT. This encodes CASSLRWAGSPTEAFF. This rearrangement joins TRBV7-2 to TRBJ1-1; D uncertain. Looked up from germline, CDR1 is SGHTA and CDR2 is FQGNSA. The CDR3 contains 16 residues. V dropped 2 bases and J dropped 4 bases, with 17 bases sitting between them.

The rearrangement links TRBV5-1 to TRBJ1-4, with a tentative D call TRBD1 (6 bases). The V end lost 0 bases, the J end lost 3 bases, and 9 bases lay between the germline ends. Germline assignment: CDR1 SGHRS and CDR2 YFSETQ. This CDR3 region has 15 residues. CDR3 DNA sequence: TGCGCCAGCAGCTTGGGGACAGTATCTAATGAAAAACTGTTTTTT. It codes for CASSLGTVSNEKLFF.

The chain joins TRBV5-1 to TRBJ1-6, with unresolved D. Germline V gene sequence: CDR1 SGHRS, CDR2 YFSETQ. The V gene lost 0 bases and the J gene lost 8 bases, with 6 bases spanning the gap. The CDR3 totals 13 residues. The CDR3 DNA follows: TGCGCCAGCAGCTTGGACAGAGATTCACCCCTCCACTTT. As protein: CASSLDRDSPLHF.

CDR3 in amino acids: CASSIGAGGAQETQYF. DNA of the CDR3: TGTGCCAGTAGTATAGGGGCAGGGGGCGCCCAAGAGACCCAGTACTTC. This chain uses TRBV19 with TRBJ2-5, with 8 bases fitting TRBD1. The CDR3 has 16 residues. Germline assignment: CDR1 LNHDA and CDR2 SQIVND (reference sequence). With 1 base clipped from V and 1 base from J, the junction kept 5 bases outside the gene matches.

This clone occurred a few times. The chain links TRBV18 to TRBJ2-2; D remains unclear. With 3 bases removed from V and 8 bases from J, the gap between germline ends came to 13 bases. Per germline, CDR1 KGHSH and CDR2 LQKENI. This CDR3 has 14 residues. The CDR3 nucleotides read TGTGCCAGCTCACCCCAATCCGTGGAGGGGGAGCTGTTTTTT. Amino acid sequence: CASSPQSVEGELFF.

The chain links TRBV21-1 to TRBJ2-3; TRBD2, as called in the table, went unchecked against the DNA. TRBV21-1 is a listed pseudogene. This CDR3 has 15 amino acids. The CDR3 DNA sequence: TGTGCCAGCAGCATGGGGGGGCCAGGGGCAGATACGCAGTATTTT. This sequence encodes CASSMGGPGADTQYF.

The J gene is TRBJ2-1, the V gene TRBV14; D may be TRBD1 (5 bases). The CDR3 has 15 residues. V shed 2 bases and J shed 9 bases, with 17 bases lying between them. Germline values: CDR1 SGHDN, CDR2 FVKESK. The CDR3 DNA sequence: TGTGCCAGCAGCCAATTATGGGGCTCCCGGCCTGAGCAGTTCTTC. As protein: CASSQLWGSRPEQFF.

The V call is TRBV11-3, the J call TRBJ2-2, with 16 bases that match TRBD2. Trimming at V came to 8 bases and at J to 6 bases, leaving 0 bases not matched to a gene. Germline V gene data show CDR1 as SGHNT and CDR2 as YENEEA. The CDR3 extends over 14 amino acids. The CDR3 DNA sequence: TGTGCCAGCGGGACTAGCGGGGGGGCCGGGGAGCTGTTTTTT. It translates to CASGTSGGAGELFF.

The chain employs TRBV30 and TRBJ1-5; D uncertain. Deletions cut 2 bases from V and 0 bases from J, with 5 bases between. The CDR3 sequence is 13 residues long. Germline V gives CDR1 GTSNPN, CDR2 SVGIG (reference sequence). CDR3 coding DNA: TGTGCCTGGAGTCAGAATAGCAATCAGCCCCAGCATTTT. Protein sequence: CAWSQNSNQPQHF.